This section outlines one T cell receptor beta chain sequence together with its context. This specimen belongs to a study of T-cell reconstitution after alpha-beta-depleted transplantation in children. Per germline, CDR1 SQVTM and CDR2 ANQGSEA. The CDR3 consists of 16 residues. V lost 1 base and J lost 6; bases outside the gene matches: 12. The library targeted TCRbeta and was prepared with unique molecular identifiers. TCRdb recomputed calls from the PCR reads with MiXCR, one row per CDR3 protein. The table records about 500,000 distinct CDR3 sequences, 32% of them present only once. The source was PBMCs from the stem cell graft donor, collected from the stem cell graft. This TCR was sampled from a human donor who donated a stem cell graft to a child with aplastic anemia. The genes are TRBV29-1 and TRBJ2-7, with TRBD1 matching 10 bases. The CDR3 bases are TGCAGCGTTGAAGGGGTTAGGGACAGGGGTGATGGCGAGCAGTACTTC. This encodes CSVEGVRDRGDGEQYF.